The text below deals with one T cell receptor (beta chain). This entry is derived from a study of blood T cell repertoires in COVID-19. Study summary: The cDNA or gDNA used as material had been derived from T cells, B-cell-depleted T cells, or PBMCs.

Per the germline V gene, CDR1 is SGHNT and CDR2 is YYREEE (reference sequence). Germline trimming cut 0 bases from V and 5 bases from J; bases unmatched to any gene: 8. This CDR3 is built from 16 residues. Source study methods: By means of reference gene primer amplification, nucleated cell counts were estimated. The data were produced by immunoSEQ multiplex PCR, yet TCRdb's version contains in-frame clones alone and is incomplete. V and J calls and clone size are copied from that table; D and trimming were computed from the DNA. The sample includes fewer than 250,000 clones, about 88% of them seen just once.

V and J are TRBV5-4 and TRBJ2-1, with 7 bases that match TRBD2. Specimen: peripheral blood. The receptor was derived from a man aged 70 or older with acute or convalescent COVID-19. CDR3 in amino acids: CASSLAQSGIDNEQFF. As DNA, the CDR3 is TGTGCCAGCAGCTTGGCCCAGAGCGGGATCGACAATGAGCAGTTCTTC.